This T cell receptor beta chain was captured by sequencing in a study of tumor and adjacent non-tumor tissue in lung cancer. Study background: The patients, 10 to 11 men and a few women, were about 31 to 76 with stage I to III disease.

Study findings and constraints: Tumor tissue had significantly higher TCR diversity than normal lung.

CDR3 size: 14 residues. The V end lost 4 bases, the J end lost 13 bases, and 23 bases lay between the germline ends. A modified ARM-PCR protocol with three rounds of nested PCR amplified TCRbeta. MiXCR, run by TCRdb on the multiplex PCR reads, gives a single entry per CDR3 protein. The table shows 200,000 to 250,000 distinct CDR3 sequences, with 71% occurring only once. Turning to this clonotype: Its antigen is not identified. A much larger clone differs by one base, so this may be a read error.

The template was RNA from unsorted bulk tissue. Chemotherapy-naive patients with new lung cancer underwent thoracic surgery in China, August–November 2014. The chain recombines TRBV12-3 or TRBV12-4 with TRBJ2-7; D may correspond to TRBD1 or TRBD2 (5 bases each). This receptor was identified in a man between 60 and 75 years old with non-small cell lung cancer. The sequenced sample was lung tumor tissue. CDR3 residues: CASSSSTDNGKAYF. For the CDR3, the DNA is TGTGCCAGCAGTTCGTCGACAGACAACGGGAAGGCCTACTTC.